Following are 3 T cell receptor beta chains from one sample sequenced in a study of T cell changes during pregnancy in multiple sclerosis. The assay was immunoSEQ multiplex PCR, and TCRdb's table has in-frame clones only and misses some. The sample consists of 45,000 to 60,000 clones, about 90% of them appearing once. The sequenced sample was peripheral blood, obtained in the first trimester of pregnancy. The receptors were gathered from a female donor with multiple sclerosis, enrolled in a pregnancy study.

This chain uses TRBV4-1 with TRBJ2-3, with TRBD2 identical over 10 bases. V shed 1 base, J shed 6 bases, and the junction held 13 bases outside the gene matches. The germline V gene has CDR1 MGHRA and CDR2 YSYEKL. The CDR3 is 18 amino acids. The CDR3 DNA reads TGCGCCAGCAGCCAAGTACCTCCGGGACTAGCGAGTAGGGATACGCAGTATTTT. It codes for CASSQVPPGLASRDTQYF.

This chain uses TRBV9 with TRBJ2-3; TRBD1 agrees at 8 bases. This CDR3 contains 16 residues. The germline CDR1 and CDR2 sequences are SGDLS and YYNGEE. V was pared by 4 bases and J by 4 bases, with 11 bases of the junction left unmatched. CDR3 sequence: CASSRPPGGEADTQYF. DNA of the CDR3: TGTGCCAGCAGCCGTCCACCAGGGGGCGAAGCAGATACGCAGTATTTT.

V is TRBV15 and J is TRBJ1-1; no definite D call. CDR3 length: 14 residues. Germline V CDR1 and CDR2: LNHNV, YYDKDF (reference sequence). The V end lost 0 bases, the J end lost 0 bases, and 5 bases lay between the germline ends. CDR3 sequence: CATSRDPMNTEAFF. The DNA for the CDR3 is TGTGCCACCAGCAGAGATCCCATGAACACTGAAGCTTTCTTT.